Below, 25 T cell receptor beta chains from the same sample are listed, as sequenced in a study of blood T cell repertoires in COVID-19. Profiled with immunoSEQ multiplex PCR; TCRdb holds only in-frame clones, not every one. The data hold over 80,000 clones, with around four fifths observed a single time. Sequencing was carried out using peripheral blood. All receptors derive from a woman between 55 and 75 years old with acute or convalescent COVID-19.

This clone showed up just a few times. A junction boundary mismatches the germline segment, possibly from a read error. The rearrangement joins TRBV7-7 to TRBJ1-3; no reliable D call. Germline-derived CDR1 and CDR2 are SSHAT and FNYEAQ (reference sequence). There are 13 residues in the CDR3. The CDR3 here is CASSSNTGNTIYF. CDR3 coding DNA: TGTGCTAGCAGCTCCAATACAGGAAACACCATATATTTT.

The rearrangement joins TRBV5-4 to TRBJ1-3, with 9 bases that match TRBD1. The CDR3 is 15 amino acids. V lost 4 bases and J lost 4; bases outside the gene matches: 6. In germline, CDR1 is SGHNT, CDR2 YYREEE (reference sequence). CDR3 DNA sequence: TGTGCCAGCAGCCTAGAGACAGGGGGGGGAAACACCATATATTTT. Protein sequence: CASSLETGGGNTIYF.

The gene calls are TRBV6-5 and TRBJ2-7; TRBD2 matches 8 bases. Germline trimming cut 4 bases from V and 4 bases from J; bases unmatched to any gene: 9. The CDR3 length is 15 residues. CDR1 is MNHEY and CDR2 is SVGAGI in the germline V gene. The CDR3 region is CASSSTGTSSYEQYF. CDR3 DNA: TGTGCCAGCAGTTCGACCGGGACTAGTTCTTACGAGCAGTACTTC.

The CDR3 loop is CARTDRGVGEQYF. The CDR3 DNA reads as TGTGCCAGGACGGACAGGGGAGTAGGCGAGCAGTACTTC. The chain has TRBV19 and TRBJ2-7; 9 bases fit TRBD1. V was pared by 9 bases and J by 6 bases, with 9 bases of the junction left unmatched. The germline CDR1 and CDR2 sequences are LNHDA and SQIVND (reference sequence). The CDR3 totals 13 residues.

V and J are TRBV7-2 and TRBJ1-2, with 7 bases identical to TRBD1. This CDR3 has 17 residues. The germline gives CDR1 SGHTA, CDR2 FQGNSA. With 5 bases clipped from V and 7 bases from J, the junction kept 19 bases outside the gene matches. The CDR3 spells CASSPISGQEGWSGYTF. The CDR3 DNA sequence: TGTGCCAGCAGCCCGATCTCAGGACAGGAGGGTTGGAGTGGCTACACCTTC. Full variable domain (outside the CDR3, taken from reference TRBV7-2 and TRBJ1-2): GAGVSQSPSNKVTEKGKDVELRCDPISGHTALYWYRQSLGQGLEFLIYFQGNSAPDKSGLPSDRFSAERTGGSVSTLTIQRTQQEDSAVYLCASSPISGQEGWSGYTFGSGTRLTVV.

The rearrangement links TRBV5-1 to TRBJ2-3; D not certain. CDR1 and CDR2 from the germline V gene are SGHRS and YFSETQ. The CDR3 spans 14 residues. V lost 0 bases and J lost 1, with 6 bases in between. CDR3: CASSLAPGTDTQYF. The CDR3 DNA reads TGCGCCAGCAGCTTGGCACCGGGCACAGATACGCAGTATTTT.

The chain is built from TRBV7-9 and TRBJ1-2; 7 bases are shared with TRBD1. Germline V CDR1 and CDR2: SEHNR, FQNEAQ (reference sequence). The CDR3 has 14 residues. The V and J ends lost 5 bases and 3 bases, in that order; junction bases with no gene match: 6. The CDR3 DNA reads TGTGCCAGCAGCCCATCAGGGACAGACTATGGCTACACCTTC. Protein product: CASSPSGTDYGYTF.

The rearrangement uses TRBV27 and TRBJ2-5; TRBD1 matches at 11 bases. The CDR3 consists of 15 residues. V lost 5 bases, J lost 6 bases, and 8 bases stayed unmatched. CDR1 and CDR2 (germline): MNHEY, SMNVEV (reference sequence). The DNA for the CDR3 is TGTGCCAGCAGTCCCCGGACAGGGGGCACGAAGACCCAGTACTTC. Translation gives CASSPRTGGTKTQYF.

V gene TRBV5-1 combines with J gene TRBJ2-1; TRBD1 might be the D (6 bases). Trimming cost V 3 bases and J 8 bases, with 12 bases left between them. The CDR3 extends over 13 amino acids. Germline assignment: CDR1 SGHRS and CDR2 YFSETQ. CDR3 DNA sequence: TGCGCCAGCAGCTCAGGGGAAGGGCATGAGCAGTTCTTC. Residues: CASSSGEGHEQFF.

The chain combines TRBV24-1 with TRBJ2-1; 7 bases are shared with TRBD1. This CDR3 is 17 amino acids long. Trimming took 3 bases from V and 1 from J; bases not matched to a gene: 8. The V gene's germline CDR1 is KGHDR and CDR2 SFDVKD. CDR3 protein: CATSDPRDRSSYNEQFF. Here the CDR3 DNA reads TGTGCCACCAGTGATCCCCGGGACAGATCTTCCTACAATGAGCAGTTCTTC.

This clone has only one observation. The V and J genes are TRBV6-6 and TRBJ1-1; D gene ambiguous. This CDR3 has 15 residues. The germline V gene has CDR1 MNHNY and CDR2 SVGAGI (reference sequence). V dropped 7 bases and J dropped 0 bases, with 15 bases sitting between them. CDR3 bases: TGTGCCAGCAATCGTGGGCCTGAGTTGAACACTGAAGCTTTCTTT. Its protein product is CASNRGPELNTEAFF.

The chain combines TRBV24-1 with TRBJ1-2; TRBD1 might be the D (5 bases). Germline V lookup: CDR1 KGHDR, CDR2 SFDVKD. The CDR3 is 12 residues long. The germline V and J ends were trimmed by 4 bases and 7 bases, with 9 bases remaining between them. CDR3 amino acids: CATSETQGGYTF. The CDR3 region has the DNA TGTGCCACCAGTGAGACCCAGGGTGGCTACACCTTC.

The chain recombines TRBV6-2 or TRBV6-3 with TRBJ1-1; the D is unclear. The ends were cut back, 5 bases at V and 4 bases at J, with 11 bases in the middle. The CDR3 sequence is 13 residues long. Per the germline V gene, CDR1 is MNHEY and CDR2 is SVGEGT. In DNA form, the CDR3 reads TGTGCCAGCAGTAGAGGGCAGAGCACTGAAGCTTTCTTT. It is translated as CASSRGQSTEAFF.

V usage is TRBV7-3 and J usage is TRBJ1-5, with TRBD1 as a possible D gene (6 bases). Trimming pared 10 bases from V and 3 bases from J, leaving 16 bases between. CDR3 length equals 14 residues. Germline CDR1 and CDR2: SGHTA and FQGTGA. The CDR3 spells CANSDRYYNQPQHF. CDR3 sequence (DNA): TGTGCCAATTCGGACAGATATTACAATCAGCCCCAGCATTTT.

This chain joins TRBV7-8 and TRBJ2-2; no clear D. The CDR3 covers 15 residues. V was cut by 2 bases and J by 4 bases, with 11 bases left in between. Germline CDR1 and CDR2: SGHVS and FQNEAQ. Written as DNA, the CDR3 is TGTGCCAGCAGCTTACCGGGTATTGCCACCGGGGAGCTGTTTTTT. Encoded protein: CASSLPGIATGELFF.

The rearrangement joins TRBV5-1 to TRBJ2-6, with 7 bases aligning to TRBD1. Trimming cost V 4 bases and J 0 bases; bases outside gene matches: 10. Germline V lookup: CDR1 SGHRS, CDR2 YFSETQ. The CDR3 runs 18 residues. CDR3 DNA: TGCGCCAGCAGCCTGAATCCGGGACAGAGCTCTGGGGCCAACGTCCTGACTTTC. Translated, it gives CASSLNPGQSSGANVLTF. The whole variable domain, filled in from reference TRBV5-1 and TRBJ2-6, reads KAGVTQTPRYLIKTRGQQVTLSCSPISGHRSVSWYQQTPGQGLQFLFEYFSETQRNKGNFPGRFSGRQFSNSRSEMNVSTLELGDSALYLCASSLNPGQSSGANVLTFGAGSRLTVL.

CDR3 region: CASSLVPPRGEQYF. The DNA for the CDR3 is TGTGCCAGCAGCTTAGTCCCCCCCAGAGGCGAGCAGTACTTC. This rearrangement joins TRBV11-2 to TRBJ2-7; no definite D call. V was clipped by 1 base and J by 6 bases, with 13 bases between them. The CDR3 runs to 14 residues. Germline V gene sequence: CDR1 SGHAT, CDR2 FQNNGV.

CDR3 in DNA: TGTGCCAGCAGCTTCGCAGCCGGGACTAGCGGGGGCACAGATACGCAGTATTTT. Protein: CASSFAAGTSGGTDTQYF. The V call is TRBV7-2, the J call TRBJ2-3, with 13 bases aligning to TRBD2. The CDR3 spans 18 residues. V gave up 3 bases and J gave up 1 base; unmatched junction bases: 7. CDR1 SGHTA and CDR2 FQGNSA come from the germline V gene. Full variable domain (outside the CDR3, taken from reference TRBV7-2 and TRBJ2-3): GAGVSQSPSNKVTEKGKDVELRCDPISGHTALYWYRQSLGQGLEFLIYFQGNSAPDKSGLPSDRFSAERTGGSVSTLTIQRTQQEDSAVYLCASSFAAGTSGGTDTQYFGPGTRLTVL.

This clone appeared once. V usage is TRBV9 and J usage is TRBJ1-1; D remains unclear. Trimming took 0 bases from V and 2 from J, leaving 5 bases between them. The CDR3 runs 13 residues. In germline, CDR1 is SGDLS, CDR2 YYNGEE. For the CDR3, the DNA is TGTGCCAGCAGCGTAGTCAGAAACACTGAAGCTTTCTTT. Its protein is CASSVVRNTEAFF. Complete variable domain (other parts from reference TRBV9 and TRBJ1-1): DSGVTQTPKHLITATGQRVTLRCSPRSGDLSVYWYQQSLDQGLQFLIQYYNGEERAKGNILERFSAQQFPDLHSELNLSSLELGDSALYFCASSVVRNTEAFFGQGTRLTVV.

The chain recombines TRBV29-1 with TRBJ2-7; D is possibly TRBD1 (6 bases). The ends were cut back, 2 bases at V and 3 bases at J, with 14 bases in the middle. Germline V CDR1 and CDR2: SQVTM, ANQGSEA. The CDR3 covers 14 residues. The CDR3 bases are TGCAGCGTTGAAAGCAGGGGCCCCGTCTACGAGCAGTACTTC. Protein product: CSVESRGPVYEQYF.

This clone was found once. Germline and junction disagree at one end, which may indicate a read error. The chain employs TRBV30 and TRBJ1-1; no definite D call. CDR3 length equals 8 residues. The germline CDR1 and CDR2 sequences are GTSNPN and SVGIG (reference sequence). In nucleotides, the CDR3 is TGCCGCGACACTGAAGCTTTCTTT. Translation gives CRDTEAFF.

This rearrangement joins TRBV7-9 to TRBJ2-1, with TRBD2 matching 9 bases. CDR3 length: 15 residues. Germline-derived CDR1 and CDR2 are SEHNR and FQNEAQ (reference sequence). The V gene end was trimmed by 1 base and the J gene end by 9 bases; junction bases not matched to a gene: 7. The CDR3 DNA follows: TGTGCCAGCAGCTTAGGTAGCGGGGGTTCGGGTGAGCAGTTCTTC. Translation gives CASSLGSGGSGEQFF.

This clone was observed a few times. This chain uses TRBV13 with TRBJ2-2, with 8 nucleotides matching TRBD2. Germline V lookup: CDR1 PRHDT, CDR2 FYEKMQ (reference sequence). The length of the CDR3 is 18 residues. V lost 4 bases to trimming and J lost 4 bases; unmatched junction nucleotides: 14. The CDR3 region has the DNA TGTGCCAGCAGCTCCTTAGCGGGGCCAGAGAGGGGCACCGGGGAGCTGTTTTTT. It encodes CASSSLAGPERGTGELFF. The full variable domain, completed using reference TRBV13 and TRBJ2-2, is AAGVIQSPRHLIKEKRETATLKCYPIPRHDTVYWYQQGPGQDPQFLISFYEKMQSDKGSIPDRFSAQQFSDYHSELNMSSLELGDSALYFCASSSLAGPERGTGELFFGEGSRLTVL.

The chain links TRBV7-2 to TRBJ2-2; D might be TRBD2 (5 bases). The CDR3 is 14 amino acids. V lost 5 bases to trimming and J lost 4 bases, with 11 bases between them. Germline CDR1 reads SGHTA; CDR2 reads FQGNSA. CDR3 in amino acids: CASSVDSSTGELFF. CDR3 coding DNA: TGTGCCAGCAGCGTGGACTCCTCCACCGGGGAGCTGTTTTTT.

The chain combines TRBV28 with TRBJ2-2; 9 bases are a match to TRBD2. This CDR3 comprises 16 residues. The germline V gene has CDR1 MDHEN and CDR2 SYDVKM. Trimming at V came to 2 bases and at J to 6 bases, leaving 7 bases not matched to a gene. CDR3 in amino acids: CASSLSSGSSPGELFF. As DNA, the CDR3 is TGTGCCAGCAGTTTAAGTAGCGGGAGTAGTCCCGGGGAGCTGTTTTTT. The full variable domain, in which reference TRBV28 and TRBJ2-2 provide the parts outside the CDR3, is DVKVTQSSRYLVKRTGEKVFLECVQDMDHENMFWYRQDPGLGLRLIYFSYDVKMKEKGDIPEGYSVSREKKERFSLILESASTNQTSMYLCASSLSSGSSPGELFFGEGSRLTVL.